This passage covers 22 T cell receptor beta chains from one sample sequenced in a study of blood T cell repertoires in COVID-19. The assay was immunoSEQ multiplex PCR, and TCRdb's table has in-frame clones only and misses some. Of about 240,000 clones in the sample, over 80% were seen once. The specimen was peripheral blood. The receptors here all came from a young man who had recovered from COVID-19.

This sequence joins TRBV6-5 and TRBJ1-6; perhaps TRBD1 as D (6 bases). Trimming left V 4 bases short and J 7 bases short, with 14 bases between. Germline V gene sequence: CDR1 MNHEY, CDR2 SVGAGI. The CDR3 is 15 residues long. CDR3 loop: CASSSGASANSPLHF. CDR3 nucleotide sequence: TGTGCCAGCAGTTCAGGGGCCTCCGCCAATTCACCCCTCCACTTT.

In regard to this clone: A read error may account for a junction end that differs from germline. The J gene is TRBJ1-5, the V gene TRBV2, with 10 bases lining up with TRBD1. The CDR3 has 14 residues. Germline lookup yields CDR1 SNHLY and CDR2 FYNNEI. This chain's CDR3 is CASSGRTGGAENVF. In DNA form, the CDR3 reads TGTGCCAGCAGTGGCAGGACAGGGGGGGCCGAAAATGTCTTT. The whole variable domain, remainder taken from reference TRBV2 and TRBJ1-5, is EPEVTQTPSHQVTQMGQEVILRCVPISNHLYFYWYRQILGQKVEFLVSFYNNEISEKSEIFDDQFSVERPDGSNFTLKIRSTKLEDSAMYFCASSGRTGGAENVFGDGTRLSIL.

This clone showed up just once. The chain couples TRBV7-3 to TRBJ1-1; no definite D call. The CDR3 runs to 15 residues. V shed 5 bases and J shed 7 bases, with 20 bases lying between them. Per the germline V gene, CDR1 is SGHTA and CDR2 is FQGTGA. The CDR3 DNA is TGTGCCAGCAGCCCCTCCCCGACCCCTCTAGGTGAAGCTTTCTTT. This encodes CASSPSPTPLGEAFF.

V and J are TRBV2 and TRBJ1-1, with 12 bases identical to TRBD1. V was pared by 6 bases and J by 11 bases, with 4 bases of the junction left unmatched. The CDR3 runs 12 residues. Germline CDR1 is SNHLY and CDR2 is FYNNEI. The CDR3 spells CASRGTGGPAFF. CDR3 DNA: TGTGCCAGCAGGGGGACAGGGGGCCCGGCTTTCTTT.

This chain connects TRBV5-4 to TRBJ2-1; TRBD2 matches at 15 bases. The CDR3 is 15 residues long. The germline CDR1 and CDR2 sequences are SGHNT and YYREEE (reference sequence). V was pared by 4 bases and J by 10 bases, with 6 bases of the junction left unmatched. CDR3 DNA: TGTGCCAGCAGCCCGTGGACTAGCGGGGGGGGCGAGCAGTTCTTC. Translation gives CASSPWTSGGGEQFF.

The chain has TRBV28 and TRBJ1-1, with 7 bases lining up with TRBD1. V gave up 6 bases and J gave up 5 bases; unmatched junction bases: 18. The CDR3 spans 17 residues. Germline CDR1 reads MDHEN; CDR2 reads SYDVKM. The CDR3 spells CASSPSRRGHWLTEAFF. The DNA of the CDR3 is TGTGCCAGCAGCCCTTCACGAAGGGGGCATTGGTTGACTGAAGCTTTCTTT.

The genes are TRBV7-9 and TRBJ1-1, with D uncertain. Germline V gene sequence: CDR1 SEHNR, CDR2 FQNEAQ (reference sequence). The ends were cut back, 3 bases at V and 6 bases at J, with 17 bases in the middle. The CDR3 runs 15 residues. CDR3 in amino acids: CASSLGAQPSSEAFF. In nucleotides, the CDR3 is TGTGCCAGCAGCTTGGGCGCACAGCCTTCTTCTGAAGCTTTCTTT. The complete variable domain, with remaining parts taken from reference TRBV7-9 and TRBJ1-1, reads DTGVSQNPRHKITKRGQNVTFRCDPISEHNRLYWYRQTLGQGPEFLTYFQNEAQLEKSRLLSDRFSAERPKGSFSTLEIQRTEQGDSAMYLCASSLGAQPSSEAFFGQGTRLTVV.

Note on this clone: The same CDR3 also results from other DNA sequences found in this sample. The CDR3 region has the DNA TGTGCCAGCAGTGAACGGGGGTATGGCTACACCTTC. Translation gives CASSERGYGYTF. The chain carries TRBV6-1 and TRBJ1-2, with D tentatively TRBD1 (5 bases). The CDR3 extends over 12 amino acids. From germline, CDR1 is MNHNS and CDR2 SASEGT. V lost 2 bases and J lost 5, with 6 bases in between.

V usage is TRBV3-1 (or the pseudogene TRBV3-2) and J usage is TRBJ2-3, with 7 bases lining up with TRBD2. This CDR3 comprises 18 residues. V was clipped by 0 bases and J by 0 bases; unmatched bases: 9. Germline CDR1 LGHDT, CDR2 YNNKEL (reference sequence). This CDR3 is CASSQDYGGTSSTDTQYF. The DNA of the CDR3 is TGTGCCAGCAGCCAAGATTACGGGGGGACCTCTAGCACAGATACGCAGTATTTT.

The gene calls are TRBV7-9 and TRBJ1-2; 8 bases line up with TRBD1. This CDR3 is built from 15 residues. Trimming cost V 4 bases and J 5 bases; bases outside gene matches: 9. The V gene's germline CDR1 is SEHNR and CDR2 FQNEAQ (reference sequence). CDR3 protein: CASSSTQGAGYGYTF. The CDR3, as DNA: TGTGCCAGCAGCTCAACCCAGGGGGCGGGTTATGGCTACACCTTC.

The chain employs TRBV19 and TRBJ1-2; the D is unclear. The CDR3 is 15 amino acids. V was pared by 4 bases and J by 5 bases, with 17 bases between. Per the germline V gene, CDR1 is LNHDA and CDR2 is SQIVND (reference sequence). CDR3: CASSRGEGGVYGYTF. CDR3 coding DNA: TGTGCCAGTAGTAGAGGCGAGGGAGGAGTTTATGGCTACACCTTC.

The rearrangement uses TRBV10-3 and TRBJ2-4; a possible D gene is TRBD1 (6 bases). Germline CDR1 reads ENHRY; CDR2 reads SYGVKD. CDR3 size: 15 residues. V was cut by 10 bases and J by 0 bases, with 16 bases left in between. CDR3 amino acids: CATCPGAGAKNIQYF. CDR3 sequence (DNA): TGTGCCACCTGCCCAGGGGCTGGAGCCAAAAACATTCAGTACTTC.

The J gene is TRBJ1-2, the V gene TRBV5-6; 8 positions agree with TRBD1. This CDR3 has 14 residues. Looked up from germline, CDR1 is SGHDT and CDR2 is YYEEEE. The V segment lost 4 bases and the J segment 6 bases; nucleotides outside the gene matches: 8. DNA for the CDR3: TGTGCCAGCAGCCTCGGGACAGGCTCTAATGGCTACACCTTC. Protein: CASSLGTGSNGYTF.

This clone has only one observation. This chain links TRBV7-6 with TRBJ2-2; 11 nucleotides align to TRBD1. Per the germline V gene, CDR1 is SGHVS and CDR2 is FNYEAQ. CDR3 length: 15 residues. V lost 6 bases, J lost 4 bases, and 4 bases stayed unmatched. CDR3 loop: CASRTDRGRTGELFF. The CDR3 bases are TGTGCCAGCAGAACGGACAGGGGGCGCACCGGGGAGCTGTTTTTT.

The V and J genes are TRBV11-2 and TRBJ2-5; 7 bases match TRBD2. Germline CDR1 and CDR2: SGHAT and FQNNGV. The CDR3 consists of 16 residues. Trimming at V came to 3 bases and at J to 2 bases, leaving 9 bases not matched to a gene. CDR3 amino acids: CASSFSTTGGQETQYF. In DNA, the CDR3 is TGTGCCAGCAGCTTTTCGACAACGGGGGGACAAGAGACCCAGTACTTC.

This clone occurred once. The CDR3 protein is CASSYGQDNSPLHF. In DNA, the CDR3 is TGTGCCAGCAGCTATGGACAAGATAATTCACCCCTCCACTTT. The chain has TRBV5-5 and TRBJ1-6, with D perhaps matching TRBD1 (5 bases). Trimming stripped 3 bases from V and 5 bases from J, with 9 bases between. Germline CDR1 is SGHKS and CDR2 is YYEKEE (reference sequence). The CDR3 sequence is 14 residues long.

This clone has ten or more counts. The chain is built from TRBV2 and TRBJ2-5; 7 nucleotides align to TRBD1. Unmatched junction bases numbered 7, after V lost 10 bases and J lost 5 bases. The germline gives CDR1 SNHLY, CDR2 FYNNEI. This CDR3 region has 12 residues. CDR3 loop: CATRTGFETQYF. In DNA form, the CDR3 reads TGTGCCACCCGGACAGGCTTCGAGACCCAGTACTTC.

CDR3 region: CASSPAGTESYGYTF. The CDR3, as DNA: TGTGCCAGCAGCCCCGCCGGGACTGAAAGCTATGGCTACACCTTC. The rearrangement links TRBV7-2 to TRBJ1-2; tentative D call: TRBD1 (5 bases). In germline, CDR1 is SGHTA, CDR2 FQGNSA. This CDR3 comprises 15 residues. V lost 5 bases, J lost 4 bases, and 17 bases lay in between.

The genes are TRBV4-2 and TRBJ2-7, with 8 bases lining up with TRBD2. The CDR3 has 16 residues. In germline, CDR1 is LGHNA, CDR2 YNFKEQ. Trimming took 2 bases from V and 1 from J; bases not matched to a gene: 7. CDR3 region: CASSQRGGTNSYEQYF. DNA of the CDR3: TGTGCCAGCAGCCAACGCGGGGGGACAAATTCCTACGAGCAGTACTTC.

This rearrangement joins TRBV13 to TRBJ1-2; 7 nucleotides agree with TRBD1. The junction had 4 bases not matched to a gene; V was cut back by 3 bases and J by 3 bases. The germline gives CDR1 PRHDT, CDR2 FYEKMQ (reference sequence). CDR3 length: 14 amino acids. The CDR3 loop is CASSFTGTDYGYTF. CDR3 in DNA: TGTGCCAGCAGCTTCACCGGGACAGACTATGGCTACACCTTC.

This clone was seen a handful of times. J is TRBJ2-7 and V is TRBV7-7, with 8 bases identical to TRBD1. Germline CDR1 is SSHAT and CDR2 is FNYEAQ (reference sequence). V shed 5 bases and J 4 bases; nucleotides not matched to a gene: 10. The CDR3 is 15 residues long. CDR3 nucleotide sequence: TGTGCCAGCAGCGCGGCCCAGGGGGCGGGATACGAGCAGTACTTC. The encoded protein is CASSAAQGAGYEQYF.

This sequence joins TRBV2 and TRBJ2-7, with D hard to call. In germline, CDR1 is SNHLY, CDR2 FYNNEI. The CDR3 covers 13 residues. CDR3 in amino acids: CASREDGAYEQYV. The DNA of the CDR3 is TGTGCCAGCAGGGAAGACGGAGCCTACGAGCAGTACGTC.